The present T cell receptor (beta chain) was sequenced within a study of shared clonotypes between healthy human individuals. The study's findings and limits: Compared with memory subsets, naive subsets generally had larger estimated richness. Sampling included only blood; tissue repertoires likely differ.

Sorted-subset replicate PCRs used 200 ng DNA, about 30,000 T cell genomes. Produced via immunoSEQ multiplex PCR; TCRdb's table is partial and in-frame only. Seen here are roughly 2.6 million clones, around 90% observed once, and the top ten hold roughly 0.15%. Details on this clone: The antigen is not known.

This CDR3 spans 15 amino acids. V lost 3 bases and J lost 7; bases outside the gene matches: 6. From germline, CDR1 is MGHDK and CDR2 SYGVNS. The sample taken for sequencing was naive CD4+ T cells sorted from blood. Subset here: CD45RA+ positively selected. The J gene is TRBJ1-6, the V gene TRBV25-1; TRBD1 matches at 7 bases. The TCR comes from a young man in good health. The CDR3: CASSEKTGQNSPLHF. In DNA form, the CDR3 reads TGTGCCAGCAGTGAGAAGACAGGGCAGAATTCACCCCTCCACTTT.